This entry features one TCR beta chain sequence. This entry is derived from a study of T cell responses to AZD1222 COVID-19 vaccine. Assay used: immunoSEQ multiplex PCR; TCRdb lists only in-frame clones, some missing. This table holds roughly 100,000 clones, 88% found once. The source is an adult who received the AZD1222 COVID-19 vaccine. The sequenced sample was peripheral blood, obtained 28 days after the second AZD1222 dose.

The chain's CDR3 is CASSFSGSLVEQYF. The CDR3 bases are TGTGCCAGCAGCTTTTCCGGGTCTCTCGTCGAGCAGTACTTC. The chain joins TRBV5-6 to TRBJ2-7; D gene unclear. There are 14 residues in the CDR3. The germline CDR1 and CDR2 sequences are SGHDT and YYEEEE. V lost 2 bases and J lost 6, with 15 bases in between.